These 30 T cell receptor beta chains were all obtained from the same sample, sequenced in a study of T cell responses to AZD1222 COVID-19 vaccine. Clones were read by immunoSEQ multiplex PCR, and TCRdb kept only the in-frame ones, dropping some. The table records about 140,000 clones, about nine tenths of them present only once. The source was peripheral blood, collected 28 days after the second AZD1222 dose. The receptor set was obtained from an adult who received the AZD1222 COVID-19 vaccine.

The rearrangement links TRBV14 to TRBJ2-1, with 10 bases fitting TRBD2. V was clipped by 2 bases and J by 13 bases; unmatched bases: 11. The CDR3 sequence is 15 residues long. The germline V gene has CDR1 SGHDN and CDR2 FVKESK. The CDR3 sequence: CASSQLQGLAGVQFF. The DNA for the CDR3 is TGTGCCAGCAGCCAATTGCAAGGGCTAGCGGGAGTTCAGTTCTTC.

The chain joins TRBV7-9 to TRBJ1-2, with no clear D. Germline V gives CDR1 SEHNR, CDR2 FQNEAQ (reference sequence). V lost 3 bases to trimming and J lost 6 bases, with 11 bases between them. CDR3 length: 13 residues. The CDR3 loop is CASSFRPEHGYTF. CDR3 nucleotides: TGTGCCAGCAGCTTCCGGCCGGAGCATGGCTACACCTTC. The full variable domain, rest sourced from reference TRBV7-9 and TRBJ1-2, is DTGVSQNPRHKITKRGQNVTFRCDPISEHNRLYWYRQTLGQGPEFLTYFQNEAQLEKSRLLSDRFSAERPKGSFSTLEIQRTEQGDSAMYLCASSFRPEHGYTFGSGTRLTVV.

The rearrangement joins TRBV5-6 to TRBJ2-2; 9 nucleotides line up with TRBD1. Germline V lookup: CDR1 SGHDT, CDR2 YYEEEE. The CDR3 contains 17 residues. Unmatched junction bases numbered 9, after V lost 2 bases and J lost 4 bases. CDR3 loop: CASSFPKDRGGTGELFF. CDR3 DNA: TGTGCCAGCAGCTTCCCTAAGGACAGGGGTGGCACCGGGGAGCTGTTTTTT.

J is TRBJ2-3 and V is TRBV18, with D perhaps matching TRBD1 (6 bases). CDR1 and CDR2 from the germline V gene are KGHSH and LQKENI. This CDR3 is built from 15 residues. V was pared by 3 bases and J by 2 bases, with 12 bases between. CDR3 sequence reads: CASSPGTPTTDTQYF. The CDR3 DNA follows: TGTGCCAGCTCACCTGGGACACCGACCACAGATACGCAGTATTTT.

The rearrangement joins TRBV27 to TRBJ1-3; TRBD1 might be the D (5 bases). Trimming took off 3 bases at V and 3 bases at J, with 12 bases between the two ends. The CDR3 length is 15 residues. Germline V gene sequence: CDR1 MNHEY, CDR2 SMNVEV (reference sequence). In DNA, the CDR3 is TGTGCCAGCAGTTTCAGGGCAGGGCTTGGAAACACCATATATTTT. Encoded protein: CASSFRAGLGNTIYF.

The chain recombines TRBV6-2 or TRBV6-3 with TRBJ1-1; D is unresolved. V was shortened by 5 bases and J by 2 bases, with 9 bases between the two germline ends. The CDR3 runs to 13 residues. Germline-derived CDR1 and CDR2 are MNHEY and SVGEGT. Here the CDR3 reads CASSPPPNTEAFF. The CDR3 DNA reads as TGTGCCAGCAGTCCCCCCCCAAACACTGAAGCTTTCTTT.

The CDR3 region has the DNA TGTGCCAGCAGTACCCGGGACAGGGGAACCTTC. Translation: CASSTRDRGTF. The J gene is TRBJ1-2, the V gene TRBV12-3 or TRBV12-4; 10 bases agree with TRBD1. The CDR3 consists of 11 residues. V lost 5 bases to trimming and J lost 14 bases; unmatched junction nucleotides: 5.

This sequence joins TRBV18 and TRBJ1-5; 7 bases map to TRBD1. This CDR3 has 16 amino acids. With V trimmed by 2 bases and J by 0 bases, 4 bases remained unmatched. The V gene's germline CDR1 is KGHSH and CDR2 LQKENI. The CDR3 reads CASSPGTAYSNQPQHF. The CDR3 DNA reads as TGTGCCAGCTCACCAGGGACAGCTTATAGCAATCAGCCCCAGCATTTT. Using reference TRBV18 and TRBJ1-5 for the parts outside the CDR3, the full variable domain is NAGVMQNPRHLVRRRGQEARLRCSPMKGHSHVYWYRQLPEEGLKFMVYLQKENIIDESGMPKERFSAEFPKEGPSILRIQQVVRGDSAAYFCASSPGTAYSNQPQHFGDGTRLSIL.

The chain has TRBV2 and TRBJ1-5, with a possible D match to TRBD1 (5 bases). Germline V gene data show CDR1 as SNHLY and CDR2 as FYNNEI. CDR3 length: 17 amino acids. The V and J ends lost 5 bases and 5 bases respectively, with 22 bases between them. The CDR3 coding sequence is TGTGCCAGCAGTCCGCAAGGCGGAGGGGTAAGCTATCAGCCCCAGCATTTT. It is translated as CASSPQGGGVSYQPQHF. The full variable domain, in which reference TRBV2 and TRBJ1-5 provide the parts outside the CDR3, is EPEVTQTPSHQVTQMGQEVILRCVPISNHLYFYWYRQILGQKVEFLVSFYNNEISEKSEIFDDQFSVERPDGSNFTLKIRSTKLEDSAMYFCASSPQGGGVSYQPQHFGDGTRLSIL.

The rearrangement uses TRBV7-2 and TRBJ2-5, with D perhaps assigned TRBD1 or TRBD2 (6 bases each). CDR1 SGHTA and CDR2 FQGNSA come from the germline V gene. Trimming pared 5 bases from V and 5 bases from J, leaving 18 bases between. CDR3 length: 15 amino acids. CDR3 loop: CASSPGTPGAETQYF. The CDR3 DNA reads TGTGCCAGCAGCCCGGGGACTCCGGGGGCGGAGACCCAGTACTTC.

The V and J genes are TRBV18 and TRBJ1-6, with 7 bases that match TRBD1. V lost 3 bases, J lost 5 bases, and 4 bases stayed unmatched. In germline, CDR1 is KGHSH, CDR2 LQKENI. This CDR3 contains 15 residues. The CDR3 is CASSPPGQNNSPLHF. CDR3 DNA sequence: TGTGCCAGCTCACCCCCGGGACAGAATAATTCACCCCTCCACTTT.

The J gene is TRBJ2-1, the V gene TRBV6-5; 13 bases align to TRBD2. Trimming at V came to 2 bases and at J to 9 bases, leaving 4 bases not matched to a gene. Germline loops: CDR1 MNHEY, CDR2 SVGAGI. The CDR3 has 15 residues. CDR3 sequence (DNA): TGTGCCAGCAGTTACGGAGGACTAGCGGGAGTTGAGCAGTTCTTC. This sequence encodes CASSYGGLAGVEQFF.

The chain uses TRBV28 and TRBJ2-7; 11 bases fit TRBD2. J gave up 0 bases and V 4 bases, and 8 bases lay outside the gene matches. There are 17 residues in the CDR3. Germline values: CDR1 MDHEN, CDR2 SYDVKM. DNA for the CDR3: TGTGCCAGCAGTTACCTGATAGCGGGAGGGTCCTCCTACGAGCAGTACTTC. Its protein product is CASSYLIAGGSSYEQYF.

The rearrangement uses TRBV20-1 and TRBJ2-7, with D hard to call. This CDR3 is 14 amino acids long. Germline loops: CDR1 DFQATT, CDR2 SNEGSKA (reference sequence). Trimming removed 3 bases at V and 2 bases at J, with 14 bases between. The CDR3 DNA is TGCAGTGCTAGTAAGCAGCCTACAACCTACGAGCAGTACTTC. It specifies CSASKQPTTYEQYF.

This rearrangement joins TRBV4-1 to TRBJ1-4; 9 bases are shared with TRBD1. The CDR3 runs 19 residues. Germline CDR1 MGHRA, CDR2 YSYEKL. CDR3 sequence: CPTSQQGAIVGSVDEKLFF. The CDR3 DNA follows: TGCCCCACCAGCCAACAGGGGGCCATAGTTGGATCGGTGGATGAAAAACTGTTTTTT.

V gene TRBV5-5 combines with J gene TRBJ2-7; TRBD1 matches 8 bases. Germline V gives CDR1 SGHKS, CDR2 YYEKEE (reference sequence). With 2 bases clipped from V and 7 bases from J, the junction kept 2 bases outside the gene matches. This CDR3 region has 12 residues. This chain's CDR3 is CASSFDRGEQYF. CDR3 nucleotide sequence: TGTGCCAGCAGCTTCGACAGGGGAGAGCAGTACTTC.

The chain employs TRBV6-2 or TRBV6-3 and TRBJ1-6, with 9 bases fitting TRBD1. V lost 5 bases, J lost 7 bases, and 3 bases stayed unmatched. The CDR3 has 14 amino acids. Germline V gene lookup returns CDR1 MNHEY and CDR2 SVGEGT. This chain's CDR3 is CASSQDRGNSPLHF. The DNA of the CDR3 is TGTGCCAGCAGTCAAGACAGGGGGAATTCACCCCTCCACTTT.

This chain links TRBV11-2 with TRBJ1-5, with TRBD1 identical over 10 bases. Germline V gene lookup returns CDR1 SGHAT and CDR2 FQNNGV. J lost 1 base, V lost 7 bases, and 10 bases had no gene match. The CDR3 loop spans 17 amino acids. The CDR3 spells CASTRAQGQGSNQPQHF. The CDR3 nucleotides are TGTGCCAGCACCAGAGCCCAGGGACAGGGGAGCAATCAGCCCCAGCATTTT.

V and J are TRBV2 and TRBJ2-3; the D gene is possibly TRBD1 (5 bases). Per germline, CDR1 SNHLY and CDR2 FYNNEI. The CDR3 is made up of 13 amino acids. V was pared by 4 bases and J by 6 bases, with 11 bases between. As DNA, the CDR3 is TGTGCCAGCAGTGGGGGCAATTTGGATACGCAGTATTTT. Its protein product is CASSGGNLDTQYF.

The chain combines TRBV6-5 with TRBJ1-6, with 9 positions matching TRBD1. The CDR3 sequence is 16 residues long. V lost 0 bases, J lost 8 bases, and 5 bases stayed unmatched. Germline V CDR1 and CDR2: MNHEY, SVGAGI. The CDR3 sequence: CASSYSEDRGDSPLHF. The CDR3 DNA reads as TGTGCCAGCAGTTACTCGGAGGACAGGGGAGATTCACCCCTCCACTTT.

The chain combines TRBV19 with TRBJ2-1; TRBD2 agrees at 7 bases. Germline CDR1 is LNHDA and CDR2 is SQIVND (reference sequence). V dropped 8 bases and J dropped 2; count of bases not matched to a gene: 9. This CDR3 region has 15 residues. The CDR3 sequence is CASAGEGWAYNEQFF. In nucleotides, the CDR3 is TGTGCCAGTGCCGGGGAGGGTTGGGCCTACAATGAGCAGTTCTTC.

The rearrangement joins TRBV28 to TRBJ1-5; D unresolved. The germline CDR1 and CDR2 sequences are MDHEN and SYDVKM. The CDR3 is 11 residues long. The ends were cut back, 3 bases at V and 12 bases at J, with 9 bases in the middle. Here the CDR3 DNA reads TGTGCCAGCAGTTTGTACGGCCACCAGCATTTT. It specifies CASSLYGHQHF.

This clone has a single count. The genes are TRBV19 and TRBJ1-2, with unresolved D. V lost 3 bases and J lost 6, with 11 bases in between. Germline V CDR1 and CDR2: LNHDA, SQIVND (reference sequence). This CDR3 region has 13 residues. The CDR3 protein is CASSIFLRDGYTF. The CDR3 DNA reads TGTGCCAGTAGTATTTTCCTTCGCGATGGCTACACCTTC.

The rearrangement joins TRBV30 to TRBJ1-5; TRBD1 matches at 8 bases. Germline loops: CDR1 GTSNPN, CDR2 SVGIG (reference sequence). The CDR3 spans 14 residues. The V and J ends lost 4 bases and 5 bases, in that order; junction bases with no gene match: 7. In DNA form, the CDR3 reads TGTGCCTGGACTCCCAACAGGGGGTATCAGCCCCAGCATTTT. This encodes CAWTPNRGYQPQHF.

This CDR3 reads CASRRLQEQFF. The CDR3 DNA follows: TGTGCCAGCAGGCGATTACAGGAGCAGTTCTTC. The V gene is TRBV4-2, the J gene TRBJ2-1; D is unresolved. Germline V gene data show CDR1 as LGHNA and CDR2 as YNFKEQ. The CDR3 has 11 residues. With 6 bases removed from V and 10 bases from J, the gap between germline ends came to 10 bases.

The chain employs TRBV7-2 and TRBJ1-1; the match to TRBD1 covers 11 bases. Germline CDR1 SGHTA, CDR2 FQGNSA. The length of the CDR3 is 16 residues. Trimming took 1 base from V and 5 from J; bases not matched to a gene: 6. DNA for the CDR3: TGTGCCAGCAGCTTAGAGGACAGGGGGCGAGGGACTGAAGCTTTCTTT. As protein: CASSLEDRGRGTEAFF.

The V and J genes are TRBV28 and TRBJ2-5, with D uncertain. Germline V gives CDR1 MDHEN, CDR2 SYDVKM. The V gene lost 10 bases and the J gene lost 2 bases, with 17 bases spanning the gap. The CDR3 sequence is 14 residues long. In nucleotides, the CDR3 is TGTGCCACCGAGGTCGGTGGAAGGCAAGAGACCCAGTACTTC. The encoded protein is CATEVGGRQETQYF.

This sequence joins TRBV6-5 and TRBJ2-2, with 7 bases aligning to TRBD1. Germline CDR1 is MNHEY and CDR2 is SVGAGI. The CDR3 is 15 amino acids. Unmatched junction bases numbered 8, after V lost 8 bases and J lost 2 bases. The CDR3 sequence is CASLTGTANTGELFF. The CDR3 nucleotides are TGTGCCAGCCTAACCGGGACAGCAAACACCGGGGAGCTGTTTTTT.

CDR3 nucleotides: TGCGCCAGCAGCCCCTCACCCGGGACTAGCGGGAGGCCCTCCTACAATGAGCAGTTCTTC. This sequence encodes CASSPSPGTSGRPSYNEQFF. V is TRBV5-1 and J is TRBJ2-1; 15 nucleotides line up with TRBD2. The germline gives CDR1 SGHRS, CDR2 YFSETQ. CDR3 size: 20 residues. With V trimmed by 4 bases and J by 0 bases, 11 bases remained unmatched.

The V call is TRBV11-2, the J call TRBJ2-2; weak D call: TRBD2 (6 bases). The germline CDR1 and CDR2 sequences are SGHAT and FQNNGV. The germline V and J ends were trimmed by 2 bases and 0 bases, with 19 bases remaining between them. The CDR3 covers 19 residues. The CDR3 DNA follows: TGTGCCAGCAGCTTATACCCCATGGCTAGCGAATCGAACACCGGGGAGCTGTTTTTT. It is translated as CASSLYPMASESNTGELFF.